This TCR beta chain was found in a study of cytomegalovirus exposure and HLA in healthy donors. On the study more broadly: Researchers previously reported finding fewer than 140 million unique TCR beta sequences from 150 million to 200 million T cells.

Study conclusions and caveats: The study found most TCR sequences rare, yet found some public TCRs in many donors. TCR beta V segments were, for the most part, productive about 87% or about 30% of the time in an earlier analysis.

The PCR contained 60 Vbeta and 13 Jbeta primers. The method was immunoSEQ multiplex PCR; TCRdb's version includes in-frame clones alone and lacks a portion of them. The sample includes some 100,000 clones, 73% seen only once; the top ten take around 8%. Trimming took off 3 bases at V and 6 bases at J, with 15 bases between the two ends. This CDR3 contains 15 residues. Germline V lookup: CDR1 KGHSH, CDR2 LQKENI. This clone was seen a handful of times. Its matching antigen is unknown. The sequencing input was PBMCs. The clonotype was recovered from a man aged 35 to 55 in good health and CMV-seronegative. The gene calls are TRBV18 and TRBJ1-5; D might be TRBD1 (6 bases). CDR3 sequence: CASSPLTQGSQPQHF. CDR3 in DNA: TGTGCCAGCTCACCGTTGACACAGGGCAGTCAGCCCCAGCATTTT.